This TCR beta chain appears in the sequencing data of a study of Graves' ophthalmopathy and Graves' hyperthyroidism. This CDR3 contains 16 residues. Trimming at V came to 4 bases and at J to 1 base, leaving 6 bases not matched to a gene. Germline CDR1 reads SGHRS; CDR2 reads YFSETQ. RNA transcripts yielded amplified TCR beta CDR3 regions. RT-PCR was first run with HTBI primers, then multiplex PCR in a second round. One entry per CDR3 protein results from TCRdb running MiXCR on the multiplex PCR reads. The sample carries 40,000 to 45,000 distinct CDR3 sequences, around 50% recorded once. This clonotype was obtained from an adult man with Graves' ophthalmopathy. The specimen was peripheral blood. J is TRBJ1-4 and V is TRBV5-1; 8 nucleotides align to TRBD1. CDR3 bases: TGCGCCAGCAGCCCCGGACAGGGAGGAACTAATGAAAAACTGTTTTTT. Translated, it gives CASSPGQGGTNEKLFF.